The sequence of this TCR beta chain was determined in a study of cytomegalovirus exposure and HLA in healthy donors. Study conclusions and caveats: Rare TCR sequences dominated, though some public TCRs recurred in many donors.

PCR used 60 Vbeta primers and 13 Jbeta primers. Sequencing used immunoSEQ multiplex PCR; TCRdb keeps in-frame clones, though not all of them. In total, the table holds around 75,000 clones. Note on this clone: The antigen is not known.

Germline CDR1 is LNHDA and CDR2 is SQIVND (reference sequence). Trimming stripped 2 bases from V and 8 bases from J, with 10 bases between. The CDR3 length is 13 residues. The sequence came from a man in his forties or fifties in good health and CMV-seronegative. Sequencing was carried out using PBMCs. The rearrangement joins TRBV19 to TRBJ2-1, with unresolved D. CDR3 nucleotide sequence: TGTGCCAGTAGTATATCGCAGACACATGAGCAGTTCTTC. Translation: CASSISQTHEQFF.